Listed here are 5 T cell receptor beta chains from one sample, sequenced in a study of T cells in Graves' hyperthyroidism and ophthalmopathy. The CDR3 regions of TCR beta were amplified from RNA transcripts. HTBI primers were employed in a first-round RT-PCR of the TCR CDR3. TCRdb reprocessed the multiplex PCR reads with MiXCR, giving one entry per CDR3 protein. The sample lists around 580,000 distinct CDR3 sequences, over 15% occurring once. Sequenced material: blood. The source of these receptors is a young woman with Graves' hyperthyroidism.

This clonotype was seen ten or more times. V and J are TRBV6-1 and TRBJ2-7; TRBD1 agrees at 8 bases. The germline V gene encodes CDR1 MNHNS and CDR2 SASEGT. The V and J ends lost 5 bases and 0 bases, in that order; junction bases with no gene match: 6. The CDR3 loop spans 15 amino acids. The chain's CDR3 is CASSTLQGDSYEQYF. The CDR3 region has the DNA TGTGCCAGCAGTACCCTACAGGGGGACTCCTACGAGCAGTACTTC.

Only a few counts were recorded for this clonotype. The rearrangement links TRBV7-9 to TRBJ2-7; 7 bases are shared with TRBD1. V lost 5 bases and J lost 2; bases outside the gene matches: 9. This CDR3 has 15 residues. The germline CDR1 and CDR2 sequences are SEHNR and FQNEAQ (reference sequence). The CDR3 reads CASSPTGQAAYEQYF. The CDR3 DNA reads TGTGCCAGCAGCCCCACCGGACAGGCAGCCTACGAGCAGTACTTC.

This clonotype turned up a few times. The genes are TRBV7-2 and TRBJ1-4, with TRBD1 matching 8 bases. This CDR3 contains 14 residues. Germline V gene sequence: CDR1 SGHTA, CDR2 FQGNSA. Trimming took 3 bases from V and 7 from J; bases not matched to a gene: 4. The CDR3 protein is CASSLKTGAEKLFF. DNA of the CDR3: TGTGCCAGCAGCTTGAAGACAGGGGCTGAAAAACTGTTTTTT.

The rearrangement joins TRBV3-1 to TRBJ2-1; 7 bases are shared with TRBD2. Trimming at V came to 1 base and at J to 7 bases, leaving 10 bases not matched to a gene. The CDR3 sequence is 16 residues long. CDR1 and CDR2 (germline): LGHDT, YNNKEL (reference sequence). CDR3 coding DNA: TGTGCCAGCAGCCAAGTTGTTGCGGGAGTGGGGAATGAGCAGTTCTTC. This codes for CASSQVVAGVGNEQFF.

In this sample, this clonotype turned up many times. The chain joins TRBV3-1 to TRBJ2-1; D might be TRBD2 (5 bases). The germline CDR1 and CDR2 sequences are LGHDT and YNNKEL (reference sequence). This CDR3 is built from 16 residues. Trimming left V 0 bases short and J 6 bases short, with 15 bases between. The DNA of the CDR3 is TGTGCCAGCAGCCAAGATGTAGATGGGAGATTCAATGAGCAGTTCTTC. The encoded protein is CASSQDVDGRFNEQFF.